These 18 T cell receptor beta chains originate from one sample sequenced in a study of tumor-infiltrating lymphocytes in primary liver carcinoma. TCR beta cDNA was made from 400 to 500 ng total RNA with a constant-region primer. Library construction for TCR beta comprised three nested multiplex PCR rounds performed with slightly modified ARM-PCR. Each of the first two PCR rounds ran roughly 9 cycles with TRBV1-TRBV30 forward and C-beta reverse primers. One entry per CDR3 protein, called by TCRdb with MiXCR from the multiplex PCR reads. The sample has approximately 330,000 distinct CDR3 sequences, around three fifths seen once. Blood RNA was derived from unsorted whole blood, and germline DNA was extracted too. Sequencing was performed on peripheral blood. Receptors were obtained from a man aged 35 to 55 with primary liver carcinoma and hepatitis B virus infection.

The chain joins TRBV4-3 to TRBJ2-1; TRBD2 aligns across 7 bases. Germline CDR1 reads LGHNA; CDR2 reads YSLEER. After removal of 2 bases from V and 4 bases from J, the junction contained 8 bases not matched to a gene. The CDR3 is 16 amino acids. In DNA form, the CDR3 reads TGCGCCAGCAGCCAACGTCGGGCTAGCGGATACAATGAGCAGTTCTTC. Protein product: CASSQRRASGYNEQFF.

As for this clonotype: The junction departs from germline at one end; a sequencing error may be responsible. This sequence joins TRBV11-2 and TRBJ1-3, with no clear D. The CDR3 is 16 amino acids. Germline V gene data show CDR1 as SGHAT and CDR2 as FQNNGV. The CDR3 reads CASSLMVSLSGNNIYF. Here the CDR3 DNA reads TGTGCCAGCAGCCTTATGGTCAGTCTCTCTGGAAACAACATATATTTT.

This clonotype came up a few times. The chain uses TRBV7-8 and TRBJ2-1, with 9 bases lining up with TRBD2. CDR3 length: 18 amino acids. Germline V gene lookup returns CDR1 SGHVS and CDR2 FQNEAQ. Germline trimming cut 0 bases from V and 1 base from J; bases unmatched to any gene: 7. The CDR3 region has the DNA TGTGCCAGCAGCTTAGCGGCCATCGCGGGAGGGTCCTACAATGAGCAGTTCTTC. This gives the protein CASSLAAIAGGSYNEQFF.

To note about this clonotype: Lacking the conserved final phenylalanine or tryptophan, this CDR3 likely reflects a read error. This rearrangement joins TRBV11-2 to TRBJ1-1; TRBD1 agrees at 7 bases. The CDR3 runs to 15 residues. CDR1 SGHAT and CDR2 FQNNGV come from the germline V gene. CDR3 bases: TGTGCTAGCAGCCCTTGGGAGGGGGCGAACACTGAAGCTTTCGTT. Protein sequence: CASSPWEGANTEAFV.

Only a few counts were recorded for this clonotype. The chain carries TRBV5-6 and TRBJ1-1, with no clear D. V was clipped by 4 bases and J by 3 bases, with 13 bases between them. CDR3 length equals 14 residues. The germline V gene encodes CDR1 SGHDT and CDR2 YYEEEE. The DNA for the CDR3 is TGTGCCAGCAGCAGTTTCGGGAGGGACACTGAAGCTTTCTTT. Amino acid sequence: CASSSFGRDTEAFF. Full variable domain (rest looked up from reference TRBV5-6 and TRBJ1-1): DAGVTQSPTHLIKTRGQQVTLRCSPKSGHDTVSWYQQALGQGPQFIFQYYEEEERQRGNFPDRFSGHQFPNYSSELNVNALLLGDSALYLCASSSFGRDTEAFFGQGTRLTVV.

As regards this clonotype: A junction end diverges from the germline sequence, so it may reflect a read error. The CDR3 spells CGIRNPTNMQYF. The CDR3 coding sequence is TGTGGCATCAGGAATCCCACAAATATGCAGTATTTT. The V call is TRBV10-3, the J call TRBJ2-3; D not certain. The germline gives CDR1 ENHRY, CDR2 SYGVKD. The CDR3 sequence is 12 residues long.

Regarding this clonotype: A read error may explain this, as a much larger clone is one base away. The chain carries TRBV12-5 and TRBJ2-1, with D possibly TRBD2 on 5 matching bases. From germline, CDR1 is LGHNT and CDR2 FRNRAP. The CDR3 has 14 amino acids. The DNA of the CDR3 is TGTGTTAGTGGTTCATACGGGGAGTACAATGAGCAGTTCTTC. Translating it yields CVSGSYGEYNEQFF.

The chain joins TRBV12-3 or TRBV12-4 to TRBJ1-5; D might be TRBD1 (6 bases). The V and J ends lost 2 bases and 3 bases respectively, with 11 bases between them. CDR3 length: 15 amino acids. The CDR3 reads CASSLWGATNQPQHF. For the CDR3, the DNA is TGTGCCAGCAGTTTATGGGGGGCGACCAATCAGCCCCAGCATTTT.

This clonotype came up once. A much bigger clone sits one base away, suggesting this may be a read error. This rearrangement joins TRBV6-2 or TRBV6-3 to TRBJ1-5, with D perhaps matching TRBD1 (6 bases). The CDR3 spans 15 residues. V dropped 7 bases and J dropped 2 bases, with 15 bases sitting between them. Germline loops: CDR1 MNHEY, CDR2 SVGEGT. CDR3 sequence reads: CASILQGGGNQPQHF. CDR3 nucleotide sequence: TGTGCCAGCATATTACAGGGTGGGGGCAATCAGCCCCAGCATTTT.

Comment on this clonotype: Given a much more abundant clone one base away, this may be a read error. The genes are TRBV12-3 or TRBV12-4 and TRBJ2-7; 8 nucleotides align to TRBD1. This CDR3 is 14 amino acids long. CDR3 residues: CTSSRTGISYEQYF. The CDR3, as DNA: TGTACCAGTTCACGGACAGGGATTTCCTACGAGCAGTACTTC.

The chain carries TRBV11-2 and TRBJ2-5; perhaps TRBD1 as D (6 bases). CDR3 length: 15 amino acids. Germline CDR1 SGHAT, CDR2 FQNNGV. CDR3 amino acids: CVSSLSIGTQETQYF. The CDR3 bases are TGTGTAAGCAGCTTAAGTATAGGGACACAAGAGACCCAGTACTTC.

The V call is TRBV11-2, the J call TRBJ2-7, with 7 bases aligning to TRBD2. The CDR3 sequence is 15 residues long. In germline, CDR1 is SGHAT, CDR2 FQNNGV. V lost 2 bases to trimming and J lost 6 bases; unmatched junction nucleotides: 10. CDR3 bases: TGTGCCAGCAGCTTAACTAGGACTAGGGCTTCCGAGCAGTACTTC. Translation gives CASSLTRTRASEQYF.

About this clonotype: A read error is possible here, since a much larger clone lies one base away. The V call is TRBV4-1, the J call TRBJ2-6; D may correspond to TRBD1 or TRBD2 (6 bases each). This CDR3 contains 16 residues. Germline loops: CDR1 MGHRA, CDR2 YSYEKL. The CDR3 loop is CTSSQGTYSGANVLTF. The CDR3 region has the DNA TGCACCAGCAGCCAGGGGACTTACTCTGGGGCCAACGTCCTGACTTTC.

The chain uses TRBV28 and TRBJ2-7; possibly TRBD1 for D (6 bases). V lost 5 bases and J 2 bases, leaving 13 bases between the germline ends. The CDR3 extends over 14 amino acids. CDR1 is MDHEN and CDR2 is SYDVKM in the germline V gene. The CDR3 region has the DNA TGTGCCAGCAGTCTCCGGGACAACGCCTACGAGCAGTACTTC. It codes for CASSLRDNAYEQYF.

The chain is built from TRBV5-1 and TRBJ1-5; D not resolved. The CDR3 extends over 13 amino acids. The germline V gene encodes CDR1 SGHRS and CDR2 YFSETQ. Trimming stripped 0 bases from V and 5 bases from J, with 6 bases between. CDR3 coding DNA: TGCGCCAGCAGCTTGGGGGTGGATCAGCCCCAGCATTTT. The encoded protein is CASSLGVDQPQHF.

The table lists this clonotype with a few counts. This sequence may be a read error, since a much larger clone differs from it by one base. The CDR3 bases are TGTACCAGCAGTTGGGGGTACGAGCAGTACTTC. It is translated as CTSSWGYEQYF. V is TRBV12-3 or TRBV12-4 and J is TRBJ2-7; D may match TRBD1 or TRBD2 (5 bases each). The CDR3 has 11 amino acids.

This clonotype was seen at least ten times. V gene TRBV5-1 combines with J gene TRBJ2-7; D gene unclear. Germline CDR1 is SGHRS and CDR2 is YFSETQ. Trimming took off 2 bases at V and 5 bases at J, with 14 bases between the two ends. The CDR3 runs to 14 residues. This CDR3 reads CASSLFDLADEQYF. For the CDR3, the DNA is TGCGCCAGCAGCTTATTCGACCTCGCTGACGAGCAGTACTTC.

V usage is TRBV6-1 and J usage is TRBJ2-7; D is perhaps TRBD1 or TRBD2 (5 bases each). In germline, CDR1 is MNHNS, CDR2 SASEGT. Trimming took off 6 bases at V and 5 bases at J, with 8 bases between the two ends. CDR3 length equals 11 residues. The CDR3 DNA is TGTGCCAGCAGGGGGGATGACGAGCAGTACTTC. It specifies CASRGDDEQYF.